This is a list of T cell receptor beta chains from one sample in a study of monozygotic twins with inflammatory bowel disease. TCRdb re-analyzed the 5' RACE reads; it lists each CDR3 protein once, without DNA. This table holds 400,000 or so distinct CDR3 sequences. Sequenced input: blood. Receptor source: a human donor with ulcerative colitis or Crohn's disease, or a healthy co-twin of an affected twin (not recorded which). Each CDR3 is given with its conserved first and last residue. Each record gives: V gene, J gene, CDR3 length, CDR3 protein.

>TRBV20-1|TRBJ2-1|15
CSARLAGGRGNEQFF
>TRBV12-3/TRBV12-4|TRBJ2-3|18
CASSLYMPEQGAEDTQYF
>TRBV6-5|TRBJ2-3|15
CASSYSGGSTDTQYF
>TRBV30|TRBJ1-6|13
CAWSVRGNSPLHF
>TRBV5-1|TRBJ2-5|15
CASSLSGASQETQYF
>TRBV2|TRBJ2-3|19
CASSLLRTGGIPSTDTQYF
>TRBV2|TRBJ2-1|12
CASSDRYNEQFF
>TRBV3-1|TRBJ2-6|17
CASSQWGTVSGANVLTF
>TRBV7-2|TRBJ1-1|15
CASSSLQGAHTEAFF
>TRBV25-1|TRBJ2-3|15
CASSEPASGTDTQYF
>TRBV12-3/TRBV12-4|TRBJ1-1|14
CATSAPTANTEAFF
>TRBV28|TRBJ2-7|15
CASRSSGSVSYEQYF
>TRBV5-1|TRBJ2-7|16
CASSPHGQGTSYEQYF